This TCR beta chain comes out of a study of molecular identifiers for immune sequencing clone quantification. TCRdb reprocessed the PCR reads via MiXCR and lists one record per CDR3 protein. The table records some 96,000 distinct CDR3 sequences, 24% of them present only once. Trimming left V 1 base short and J 6 bases short, with 13 bases between. This CDR3 is 14 amino acids long. CDR1 and CDR2 from the germline V gene are SEHNR and FQNEAQ (reference sequence). At least ten counts were recorded for this clonotype. J is TRBJ2-7 and V is TRBV7-9; D is undetermined. The receptor was derived from a human donor in good health. Some libraries in this study had Jurkat cell RNA spiked in. Sequencing used naive CD8+ T cells from blood, with Jurkat cell RNA spiked in. Sample subset: FACS-sorted CD8+CD4-CCR7+CD45RA+ naive T cells. The CDR3 protein is CASSLEALLGEQYF. CDR3 nucleotide sequence: TGTGCCAGCAGCTTAGAGGCCCTCCTGGGCGAGCAGTACTTC. The full variable domain, rest sourced from reference TRBV7-9 and TRBJ2-7, is DTGVSQNPRHKITKRGQNVTFRCDPISEHNRLYWYRQTLGQGPEFLTYFQNEAQLEKSRLLSDRFSAERPKGSFSTLEIQRTEQGDSAMYLCASSLEALLGEQYFGPGTRLTVT.